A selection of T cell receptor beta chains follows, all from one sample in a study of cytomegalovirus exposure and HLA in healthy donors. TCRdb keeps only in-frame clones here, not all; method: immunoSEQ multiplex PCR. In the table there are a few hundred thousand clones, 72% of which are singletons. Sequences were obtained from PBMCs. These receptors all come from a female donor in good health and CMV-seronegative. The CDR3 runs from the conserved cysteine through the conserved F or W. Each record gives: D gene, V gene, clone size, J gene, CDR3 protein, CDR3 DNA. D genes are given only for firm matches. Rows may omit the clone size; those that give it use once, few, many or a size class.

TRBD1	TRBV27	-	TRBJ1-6	CASSFGQGLSPLHF	TGTGCCAGCAGCTTCGGACAGGGCCTTTCACCCCTCCACTTT
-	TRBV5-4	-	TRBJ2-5	CASSLGQGGGEQYF	TGTGCCAGCAGCTTGGGACAGGGAGGAGGTGAGCAGTACTTC
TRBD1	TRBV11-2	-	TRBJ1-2	CASSLGTGPNYGYTF	TGTGCCAGCAGCCTAGGGACAGGGCCTAACTATGGCTACACCTTC
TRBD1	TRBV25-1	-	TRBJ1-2	CASSGPGTGKPDYGYTF	TGTGCCAGCAGTGGTCCCGGGACAGGGAAGCCCGACTATGGCTACACCTTC
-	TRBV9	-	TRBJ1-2	CASGGDSPLYGYTF	TGTGCCAGCGGGGGGGACTCCCCTCTCTATGGCTACACCTTC
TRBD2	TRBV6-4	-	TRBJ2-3	CASSAIAGEGEDTQYF	TGTGCCAGCAGTGCCATAGCGGGAGAGGGGGAAGATACGCAGTATTTT
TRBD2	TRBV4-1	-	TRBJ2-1	CASSQSLAGVGEQFF	TGCGCCAGCAGCCAAAGCTTAGCGGGAGTAGGGGAGCAGTTCTTC
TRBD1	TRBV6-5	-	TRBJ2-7	CASSLGQGYYEQYF	TGTGCCAGCAGCCTCGGACAGGGATACTACGAGCAGTACTTC
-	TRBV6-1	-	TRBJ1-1	CASSASEVTEAFF	TGTGCCAGCAGTGCGTCCGAGGTCACTGAAGCTTTCTTT
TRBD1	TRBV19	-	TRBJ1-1	CASSITVGTGGTEAFF	TGTGCCAGTAGTATTACGGTGGGTACAGGGGGCACTGAAGCTTTCTTT
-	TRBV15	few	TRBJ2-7	CATSRDSRRGRWYEQYF	TGTGCCACCAGCAGAGATAGCCGGCGGGGCCGGTGGTACGAGCAGTACTTC
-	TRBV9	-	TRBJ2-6	CASSSPRGANVLTF	TGTGCCAGCAGCAGCCCCAGGGGGGCCAACGTCCTGACTTTC
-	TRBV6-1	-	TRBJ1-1	CASSEKAGAIEAFF	TGTGCCAGCAGTGAAAAGGCAGGGGCAATTGAAGCTTTCTTT
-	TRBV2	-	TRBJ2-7	CASSARLESSYEQYF	TGTGCCAGCAGCGCCCGACTAGAAAGCTCCTACGAGCAGTACTTC